The 26 T cell receptor beta chains given below trace back to one sample, sequenced in a study of OX40 agonist ivuxolimab in advanced cancers. Sequencing was performed with immunoSEQ multiplex PCR; in TCRdb, only in-frame clones are kept and a portion is missing. The sample has about 46,000 clones; roughly nine tenths are singletons. The sequencing used CD4+ or CD8+ T cells sorted from blood, collected in a trial of the OX40 agonist ivuxolimab. The receptors were sampled from an adult with an advanced solid tumor such as melanoma, head and neck, liver or kidney cancer.

The V and J genes are TRBV15 and TRBJ1-1; D is possibly TRBD1 (6 bases). This CDR3 has 16 residues. The germline V and J ends were trimmed by 0 bases and 4 bases, with 15 bases remaining between them. Germline V gene sequence: CDR1 LNHNV, CDR2 YYDKDF (reference sequence). The CDR3 DNA reads as TGTGCCACCAGCAGAGACAGGGGAGGGTTGTTCACTGAAGCTTTCTTT. Protein: CATSRDRGGLFTEAFF.

This chain connects TRBV6-6 to TRBJ1-2; TRBD1 might be the D (6 bases). Trimming pared 1 base from V and 8 bases from J, leaving 11 bases between. Germline V gene data show CDR1 as MNHNY and CDR2 as SVGAGI (reference sequence). There are 13 residues in the CDR3. The CDR3 bases are TGTGCCAGCAGTTACTTGGACAGCCAAGGCTACACCTTC. Amino acids: CASSYLDSQGYTF.

The J gene is TRBJ1-1, the V gene TRBV19; possibly TRBD1 for D (5 bases). V was shortened by 3 bases and J by 2 bases, with 7 bases between the two germline ends. The length of the CDR3 is 13 residues. Germline V gene sequence: CDR1 LNHDA, CDR2 SQIVND (reference sequence). Written as DNA, the CDR3 is TGTGCCAGTAGTATCAGGGTTAACACTGAAGCTTTCTTT. Amino acid sequence: CASSIRVNTEAFF.

J is TRBJ1-3 and V is TRBV19; the D is unclear. Germline V CDR1 and CDR2: LNHDA, SQIVND (reference sequence). V shed 0 bases and J shed 4 bases, with 10 bases lying between them. The CDR3 has 15 amino acids. DNA of the CDR3: TGTGCCAGTAGTATAGATCGGGGAGCCGGAAACACCATATATTTT. The encoded protein is CASSIDRGAGNTIYF.

J is TRBJ2-2 and V is TRBV29-1, with D unclear. Trimming pared 6 bases from V and 2 bases from J, leaving 13 bases between. The CDR3 runs to 14 residues. Germline assignment: CDR1 SQVTM and CDR2 ANQGSEA. The CDR3 DNA sequence: TGCAGCGTCGACTCCGCCCCAAACACCGGGGAGCTGTTTTTT. This translates into CSVDSAPNTGELFF.

The rearrangement uses TRBV30 and TRBJ2-7, with TRBD1 matching over 8 bases. V lost 5 bases, J lost 0 bases, and 6 bases stayed unmatched. CDR1 and CDR2 (germline): GTSNPN, SVGIG (reference sequence). The CDR3 has 14 amino acids. CDR3 coding DNA: TGTGCCTGGGGACAGGGTGGAAACTCCTACGAGCAGTACTTC. Translated: CAWGQGGNSYEQYF.

This chain links TRBV18 with TRBJ1-2; TRBD1 agrees at 7 bases. In germline, CDR1 is KGHSH, CDR2 LQKENI. The CDR3 is 17 amino acids. Losses at the gene ends were 0 bases for V and 4 bases for J; bases not matched to a gene: 11. The CDR3 coding sequence is TGTGCCAGCTCACCACCCCAGGGGGGGGAGAGTACCTATGGCTACACCTTC. Translating it yields CASSPPQGGESTYGYTF.

This clone was counted once. The chain has TRBV7-9 and TRBJ2-6, with 9 bases lining up with TRBD1. With V trimmed by 5 bases and J by 0 bases, 5 bases remained unmatched. The CDR3 spans 17 residues. CDR1 is SEHNR and CDR2 is FQNEAQ in the germline V gene (reference sequence). The CDR3 DNA follows: TGTGCCAGCAGCCCGGACAGGGGCAGCTCTGGGGCCAACGTCCTGACTTTC. It codes for CASSPDRGSSGANVLTF.

V usage is TRBV4-2 and J usage is TRBJ2-1; 14 nucleotides agree with TRBD2. Germline V CDR1 and CDR2: LGHNA, YNFKEQ. Trimming removed 4 bases from V and 0 bases from J; junction bases left unmatched: 5. This CDR3 region has 18 residues. This chain's CDR3 is CASSPGLAGDISYNEQFF. Here the CDR3 DNA reads TGTGCCAGCAGCCCGGGACTAGCGGGAGATATCTCCTACAATGAGCAGTTCTTC.

This clone is labeled as medium-sized (0.01 to 0.1%). The chain has TRBV9 and TRBJ2-1, with no clear D. Germline-derived CDR1 and CDR2 are SGDLS and YYNGEE. The CDR3 is made up of 12 amino acids. The V end was cut by 0 bases, the J end by 4 bases, with 2 bases between. CDR3 nucleotides: TGTGCCAGCAGCGTAGAGTACAATGAGCAGTTCTTC. Translating gives CASSVEYNEQFF.

This clone has a handful of counts. The chain uses TRBV15 and TRBJ2-7; the match to TRBD1 covers 9 bases. The CDR3 contains 15 residues. CDR1 and CDR2 (germline): LNHNV, YYDKDF (reference sequence). V dropped 0 bases and J dropped 1; count of bases not matched to a gene: 1. CDR3 DNA sequence: TGTGCCACCAGCAGAGAGACAGGGGGTTCCTACGAGCAGTACGTC. Translation: CATSRETGGSYEQYV.

The rearrangement joins TRBV6-1 to TRBJ2-7; TRBD2 aligns across 9 bases. The CDR3 has 15 amino acids. J was trimmed by 5 bases and V by 2 bases; bases with no gene match: 7. Germline loops: CDR1 MNHNS, CDR2 SASEGT. CDR3 protein: CASSETAGGRDEQYV. CDR3 DNA: TGTGCCAGCAGTGAAACGGCGGGGGGGCGTGACGAGCAGTACGTC.

The chain employs TRBV7-3 and TRBJ2-3; TRBD1 aligns across 10 bases. V lost 5 bases, J lost 1 base, and 6 bases stayed unmatched. CDR3 length: 16 amino acids. Germline V CDR1 and CDR2: SGHTA, FQGTGA. The CDR3 DNA is TGTGCCAGCAGCCCCTGGGACAGGGGAGGCACAGATACGCAGTATTTT. Protein: CASSPWDRGGTDTQYF.

The chain combines TRBV7-9 with TRBJ1-2; D unresolved. Germline-derived CDR1 and CDR2 are SEHNR and FQNEAQ (reference sequence). V lost 8 bases and J lost 6, with 10 bases in between. This CDR3 has 11 residues. CDR3: CASGREHGYTF. The CDR3 DNA is TGTGCCAGCGGACGGGAACATGGCTACACCTTC.

The V call is TRBV2, the J call TRBJ2-2; D call uncertain. V gave up 5 bases and J gave up 5 bases, with 3 bases separating them. Germline V CDR1 and CDR2: SNHLY, FYNNEI. This CDR3 is built from 11 residues. CDR3 nucleotides: TGTGCCAGCAGTATAACCGGGGAGCTGTTTTTT. Encoded protein: CASSITGELFF.

The chain carries TRBV5-6 and TRBJ1-5; D might be TRBD1 (5 bases). The CDR3 contains 15 residues. Germline V gives CDR1 SGHDT, CDR2 YYEEEE. V lost 1 base and J 7 bases, leaving 15 bases between the germline ends. The CDR3 here is CASSLRGSEEQPQHF. DNA for the CDR3: TGTGCCAGCAGCTTGCGGGGGAGCGAAGAGCAGCCCCAGCATTTT.

This clone was picked up one time. The chain employs TRBV28 and TRBJ2-3; 11 bases are a match to TRBD1. CDR3 size: 15 residues. With V trimmed by 6 bases and J by 5 bases, 7 bases remained unmatched. CDR1 is MDHEN, CDR2 SYDVKM, per germline. CDR3 DNA: TGTGCCAGCAGACGGACAGGGGGCTCGATAGATACGCAGTATTTT. This sequence encodes CASRRTGGSIDTQYF.

This clone was counted once. The chain is built from TRBV29-1 and TRBJ2-7; TRBD1 matches 8 bases. The germline gives CDR1 SQVTM, CDR2 ANQGSEA. This CDR3 spans 14 amino acids. The V gene end was trimmed by 4 bases and the J gene end by 2 bases; junction bases not matched to a gene: 7. The CDR3 nucleotides are TGCAGCGTTGTGCAGGGGGCAAGACCCTACGAGCAGTACTTC. Its translation: CSVVQGARPYEQYF.

The rearrangement links TRBV7-2 to TRBJ2-7; 13 positions agree with TRBD2. Germline lookup yields CDR1 SGHTA and CDR2 FQGNSA. The CDR3 consists of 19 residues. Losses at the gene ends were 1 base for V and 3 bases for J; bases not matched to a gene: 12. The CDR3 nucleotides are TGTGCCAGCAGCTTAGACCCCGGACTAGCGGGAGAAGAGTTCTACGAGCAGTACTTC. Encoded protein: CASSLDPGLAGEEFYEQYF.

V and J are TRBV7-3 and TRBJ2-3, with D maybe TRBD1 (6 bases). Per the germline V gene, CDR1 is SGHTA and CDR2 is FQGTGA. The CDR3 has 18 residues. Trimming took off 1 base at V and 3 bases at J, with 20 bases between the two ends. CDR3 bases: TGTGCCAGCAGCTTAAGTTCGGCAGGGGTGCTAGATACAGATACGCAGTATTTT. Residues: CASSLSSAGVLDTDTQYF.

This clone was found a few times. The DNA of the CDR3 is TGTGCCAGCAGTTTAGGGACAGGGGGTTATGGCTACACCTTC. It yields the protein CASSLGTGGYGYTF. The genes are TRBV27 and TRBJ1-2, with 11 bases that match TRBD1. Germline loops: CDR1 MNHEY, CDR2 SMNVEV (reference sequence). V gave up 2 bases and J gave up 5 bases; unmatched junction bases: 1. This CDR3 is 14 amino acids long.

V usage is TRBV4-2 and J usage is TRBJ1-1, with D perhaps matching TRBD1 (6 bases). The V gene lost 0 bases and the J gene lost 5 bases, with 13 bases spanning the gap. The CDR3 loop spans 15 amino acids. The V gene's germline CDR1 is LGHNA and CDR2 YNFKEQ. CDR3 DNA sequence: TGTGCCAGCAGCCAAGATCGGGGGGCGGAAACTGAAGCTTTCTTT. Translated: CASSQDRGAETEAFF.

The chain links TRBV6-1 to TRBJ1-1; D may be TRBD1 (5 bases). Trimming removed 3 bases from V and 4 bases from J, with 15 bases in between. CDR3 length equals 15 residues. Germline assignment: CDR1 MNHNS and CDR2 SASEGT. The CDR3 sequence: CASSEFSGGATEAFF. The CDR3, as DNA: TGTGCCAGCAGTGAGTTTTCAGGAGGGGCCACTGAAGCTTTCTTT.

The chain employs TRBV11-2 and TRBJ2-5; D is unresolved. Germline V gene sequence: CDR1 SGHAT, CDR2 FQNNGV. The V gene lost 0 bases and the J gene lost 4 bases, with 15 bases spanning the gap. This CDR3 contains 16 residues. This CDR3 is CASSLDNGVKRETQYF. The CDR3 bases are TGTGCCAGCAGCTTAGATAATGGGGTAAAAAGAGAGACCCAGTACTTC. Supplemented by reference TRBV11-2 and TRBJ2-5, the full variable domain reads EAGVAQSPRYKIIEKRQSVAFWCNPISGHATLYWYQQILGQGPKLLIQFQNNGVVDDSQLPKDRFSAERLKGVDSTLKIQPAKLEDSAVYLCASSLDNGVKRETQYFGPGTRLLVL.

The V call is TRBV11-2, the J call TRBJ2-7; maybe TRBD2 (5 bases). Trimming stripped 5 bases from V and 0 bases from J, with 17 bases between. The length of the CDR3 is 16 residues. CDR1 SGHAT and CDR2 FQNNGV come from the germline V gene. The CDR3 sequence: CASSDYNQGSSYEQYF. Written as DNA, the CDR3 is TGTGCCAGCAGCGATTACAATCAAGGGAGCTCCTACGAGCAGTACTTC. The entire variable domain, with the rest obtained from reference TRBV11-2 and TRBJ2-7, is as follows: EAGVAQSPRYKIIEKRQSVAFWCNPISGHATLYWYQQILGQGPKLLIQFQNNGVVDDSQLPKDRFSAERLKGVDSTLKIQPAKLEDSAVYLCASSDYNQGSSYEQYFGPGTRLTVT.

This clone has just a few counts. The CDR3 region has the DNA TGTGCCAGCAGCACAGGGGGCCCCACTGGGGCCAACGTCCTGACTTTC. This codes for CASSTGGPTGANVLTF. V is TRBV28 and J is TRBJ2-6; TRBD1 matches 9 bases. Per the germline V gene, CDR1 is MDHEN and CDR2 is SYDVKM. The CDR3 is 16 residues long. V lost 6 bases and J lost 2; bases outside the gene matches: 5. Variable domain in full (rest from reference TRBV28 and TRBJ2-6): DVKVTQSSRYLVKRTGEKVFLECVQDMDHENMFWYRQDPGLGLRLIYFSYDVKMKEKGDIPEGYSVSREKKERFSLILESASTNQTSMYLCASSTGGPTGANVLTFGAGSRLTVL.